Below, 20 T cell receptor beta chains from the same sample are listed, as sequenced in a study of blood T cells in healthy people across ages. A second PCR, run for about 6 to 11 cycles, used a sample-barcoded 5' primer plus a J-beta primer mix. TCRdb called the 5' RACE reads again in MiXCR, with one record for every CDR3 protein. The table records a few hundred thousand distinct CDR3 sequences, approximately 27% of them present only once. Sequencing input: blood. The source of these receptors is a woman between 70 and 85 years old in good health.

The table lists this clonotype with a few counts. The chain employs TRBV23-1 and TRBJ2-3; TRBD1 or TRBD2 may be the D gene (5 bases each). TRBV23-1 is an ORF, and what it does is uncertain. This CDR3 region has 16 residues. V lost 3 bases, J lost 2 bases, and 15 bases lay in between. DNA of the CDR3: TGCGCCAGCAGTCAGACGGGGCGGATATTCACAGATACGCAGTATTTT. Amino acids: CASSQTGRIFTDTQYF.

The table lists this clonotype with a count of one. The chain carries TRBV5-1 and TRBJ2-7; 10 bases are a match to TRBD1. The V gene's germline CDR1 is SGHRS and CDR2 YFSETQ. CDR3 length: 15 residues. The ends lost 2 bases at V and 5 bases at J; junction bases unmatched: 7. In DNA form, the CDR3 reads TGCGCCAGCAGCTTACGCCCCGGGACAGGGGACGAGCAGTACTTC. Encoded protein: CASSLRPGTGDEQYF.

The chain couples TRBV7-8 to TRBJ2-5; weak D call: TRBD1 (5 bases). Germline V gives CDR1 SGHVS, CDR2 FQNEAQ. Trimming left V 4 bases short and J 0 bases short, with 9 bases between. The CDR3 length is 14 residues. In DNA, the CDR3 is TGTGCCAGCAGCTCCCAGGGATACCAAGAGACCCAGTACTTC. It yields the protein CASSSQGYQETQYF.

This chain connects TRBV29-1 to TRBJ1-1; 8 nucleotides align to TRBD1. The CDR3 has 13 residues. CDR1 and CDR2 from the germline V gene are SQVTM and ANQGSEA. The V gene end was trimmed by 7 bases and the J gene end by 11 bases; junction bases not matched to a gene: 15. CDR3 in amino acids: CSATSGQGRWAFF. Here the CDR3 DNA reads TGCAGCGCAACCTCCGGACAGGGAAGATGGGCTTTCTTT.

With regard to this clonotype: One end of the junction is discordant with germline, which a read error may explain. The chain employs TRBV15 and TRBJ2-3; no clear D gene. The CDR3 length is 16 residues. CDR1 is LNHNV and CDR2 is YYDKDF in the germline V gene (reference sequence). CDR3 coding DNA: TGTGCCACCATCAGAGATCCTGCGGTTACCACAGATACGCAGTATTTT. It yields the protein CATIRDPAVTTDTQYF.

The rearrangement links TRBV28 to TRBJ2-7; D might be TRBD1 or TRBD2, each matching 6 bases. V lost 4 bases, J lost 2 bases, and 18 bases lay in between. Per germline, CDR1 MDHEN and CDR2 SYDVKM. The CDR3 loop spans 16 amino acids. CDR3 sequence reads: CASSSPSGAGTYEQYF. CDR3 DNA: TGTGCCAGCAGTTCCCCTTCAGGGGCGGGGACCTACGAGCAGTACTTC.

The chain recombines TRBV12-3 or TRBV12-4 with TRBJ2-3; a possible D gene is TRBD1 (6 bases). V was pared by 5 bases and J by 2 bases, with 8 bases between. The CDR3 totals 13 residues. This CDR3 reads CASSRTATDTQYF. In DNA form, the CDR3 reads TGTGCCAGCAGTAGGACAGCCACAGATACGCAGTATTTT.

On this clonotype: This may be a read error: a much more frequent sequence differs by one nucleotide. This rearrangement joins TRBV4-1 to TRBJ2-5; D possibly corresponds to TRBD1 (5 bases). The CDR3 is 16 amino acids. CDR1 and CDR2 (germline): MGHRA, YSYEKL. Trimming removed 0 bases at V and 3 bases at J, with 14 bases between. The CDR3 loop reads CASSQESWQGKETQYF. As DNA, the CDR3 is TGCGCCAGCAGCCAAGAATCCTGGCAGGGTAAAGAGACCCAGTACTTC.

J is TRBJ2-5 and V is TRBV20-1, with 9 bases matching TRBD2. The J call may be in error: the DNA end matches TRBJ2-7 better. The CDR3 extends over 11 amino acids. The V gene's germline CDR1 is DFQATT and CDR2 SNEGSKA (reference sequence). The CDR3 here is CSALREGEQYF. CDR3 DNA: TGCAGTGCTTTGCGGGAGGGCGAGCAGTACTTC.

The chain is built from TRBV7-8 and TRBJ2-7; D is unresolved. CDR3 size: 16 residues. Trimming shortened V by 1 base and J by 3 bases, and 16 bases separated the two germline ends. Germline values: CDR1 SGHVS, CDR2 FQNEAQ. CDR3 DNA sequence: TGTGCCAGCAGCTTAGAATACTCTCCAGGAGTCTACGAGCAGTACTTC. Its translation is CASSLEYSPGVYEQYF.

This chain joins TRBV7-9 and TRBJ2-4; possibly TRBD1 for D (5 bases). This CDR3 region has 13 residues. Trimming shortened V by 3 bases and J by 4 bases, and 7 bases separated the two germline ends. Germline V gene data show CDR1 as SEHNR and CDR2 as FQNEAQ (reference sequence). This chain's CDR3 is CASSFGAKNIQYF. The CDR3 region has the DNA TGTGCCAGCAGCTTTGGGGCTAAAAACATTCAGTACTTC. Drawing the rest from reference TRBV7-9 and TRBJ2-4, the complete variable domain is DTGVSQNPRHKITKRGQNVTFRCDPISEHNRLYWYRQTLGQGPEFLTYFQNEAQLEKSRLLSDRFSAERPKGSFSTLEIQRTEQGDSAMYLCASSFGAKNIQYFGAGTRLSVL.

In the case of this clonotype: The junction differs from germline at one of its ends, possibly a read error. The chain is built from TRBV20-1 and TRBJ2-1, with 10 bases identical to TRBD2. Per the germline V gene, CDR1 is DFQATT and CDR2 is SNEGSKA (reference sequence). The CDR3 spans 13 residues. This CDR3 reads CSARLAGAPSQFF. The CDR3 DNA is TGCAGTGCTAGACTAGCGGGGGCCCCGTCGCAGTTCTTT.

The chain uses TRBV19 and TRBJ2-1; 10 positions agree with TRBD1. The J call may be in error: the DNA end matches TRBJ2-7 better. This CDR3 region has 15 residues. The germline V gene has CDR1 LNHDA and CDR2 SQIVND (reference sequence). This CDR3 reads CASTPGTGASYEQYF. The CDR3 nucleotides read TGTGCCAGTACCCCGGGGACAGGGGCGTCCTACGAGCAGTACTTC.

This chain uses TRBV5-1 with TRBJ1-4; D not certain. The CDR3 sequence is 15 residues long. Germline loops: CDR1 SGHRS, CDR2 YFSETQ. V lost 0 bases and J 0 bases, leaving 6 bases between the germline ends. CDR3 loop: CASSLESSTNEKLFF. The CDR3 DNA reads TGCGCCAGCAGCTTGGAGAGTTCAACTAATGAAAAACTGTTTTTT.

This clonotype has just a few counts. The chain uses TRBV5-6 and TRBJ1-2, with D tentatively TRBD1 (5 bases). This CDR3 is 13 amino acids long. Per germline, CDR1 SGHDT and CDR2 YYEEEE. V lost 0 bases, J lost 6 bases, and 9 bases lay in between. For the CDR3, the DNA is TGTGCCAGCAGCTTGGTGTCCAGGGATGGCTACACCTTC. Its protein is CASSLVSRDGYTF.

The V gene is TRBV20-1, the J gene TRBJ1-2; TRBD1 matches 8 bases. Germline trimming cut 5 bases from V and 4 bases from J; bases unmatched to any gene: 3. Germline values: CDR1 DFQATT, CDR2 SNEGSKA (reference sequence). The CDR3 consists of 12 residues. CDR3 bases: TGCAGTGCTCGCAGGGGGCTCTATGGCTACACCTTC. Protein: CSARRGLYGYTF.

This clonotype was seen a few times. This chain links TRBV5-1 with TRBJ1-2, with 7 positions matching TRBD1. V dropped 4 bases and J dropped 3; count of bases not matched to a gene: 6. Germline V gives CDR1 SGHRS, CDR2 YFSETQ. The CDR3 extends over 14 amino acids. CDR3: CASSITGQDYGYTF. The CDR3 region has the DNA TGCGCCAGCAGCATAACAGGACAGGACTATGGCTACACCTTC.

There are a few counts of this clonotype. CDR3 sequence reads: CATLKGWDRGQGGYTF. The CDR3 nucleotides are TGTGCCACCCTAAAAGGCTGGGACAGGGGCCAAGGAGGCTACACCTTC. J is TRBJ1-2 and V is TRBV27; 10 nucleotides match TRBD1. Germline CDR1 and CDR2: MNHEY and SMNVEV (reference sequence). There are 16 residues in the CDR3. The J segment lost 8 bases and the V segment lost 10 bases, leaving 19 bases of the junction unmatched.

This clonotype appeared many times. This chain connects TRBV7-8 to TRBJ2-5; 11 positions match TRBD2. CDR1 is SGHVS and CDR2 is FQNEAQ in the germline V gene. The CDR3 runs to 16 residues. Trimming at V came to 4 bases and at J to 3 bases, leaving 7 bases not matched to a gene. CDR3 residues: CASSSGVAGGKETQYF. In DNA, the CDR3 is TGTGCCAGCAGCTCCGGGGTAGCGGGGGGGAAAGAGACCCAGTACTTC.

The J gene is TRBJ1-1, the V gene TRBV12-3 or TRBV12-4; TRBD1 might be the D (6 bases). V lost 2 bases, J lost 7 bases, and 8 bases lay in between. The CDR3 extends over 12 amino acids. For the CDR3, the DNA is TGTGCCAGCAGTTTACAGGGGTTTGAAGCTTTCTTT. It translates to CASSLQGFEAFF.